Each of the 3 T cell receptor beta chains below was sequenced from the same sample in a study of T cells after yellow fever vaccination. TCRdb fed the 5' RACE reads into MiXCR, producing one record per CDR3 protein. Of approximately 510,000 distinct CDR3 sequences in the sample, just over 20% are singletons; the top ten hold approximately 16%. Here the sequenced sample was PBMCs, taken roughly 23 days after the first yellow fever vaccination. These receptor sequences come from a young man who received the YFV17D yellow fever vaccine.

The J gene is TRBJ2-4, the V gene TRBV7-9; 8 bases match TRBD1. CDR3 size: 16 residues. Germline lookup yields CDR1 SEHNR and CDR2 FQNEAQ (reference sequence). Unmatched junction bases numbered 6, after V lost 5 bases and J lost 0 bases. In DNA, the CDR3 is TGTGCCAGCAGCCAGGGGGCCCGTGTAGCCAAAAACATTCAGTACTTC. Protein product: CASSQGARVAKNIQYF.

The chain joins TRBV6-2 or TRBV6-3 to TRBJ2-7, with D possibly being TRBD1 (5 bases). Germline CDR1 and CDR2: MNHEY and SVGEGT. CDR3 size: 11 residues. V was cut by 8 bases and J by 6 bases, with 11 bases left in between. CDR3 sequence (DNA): TGTGCCAGCGCCCAGGGTTCCGAGCAGTACGTC. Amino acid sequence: CASAQGSEQYV.

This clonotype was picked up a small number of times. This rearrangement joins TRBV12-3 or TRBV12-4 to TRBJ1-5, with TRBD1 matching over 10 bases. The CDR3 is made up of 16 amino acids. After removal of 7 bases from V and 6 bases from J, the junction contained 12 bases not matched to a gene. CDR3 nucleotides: TGTGCCAGCACGAAAGGACAGGGGGGTTTCGGTCAGCCCCAGCATTTT. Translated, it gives CASTKGQGGFGQPQHF.